This T cell receptor beta chain was sequenced in a study of blood T cell repertoires in COVID-19. The overall study: Both acute and convalescent COVID-19 samples were obtained from the United States, Italy and Spain. Sample material is recorded as cDNA or gDNA derived from T cells, B-cell-depleted T cells, or PBMCs.

Germline CDR1 reads SGHRS; CDR2 reads YFSETQ. Trimming took 0 bases from V and 10 from J, leaving 10 bases between them. CDR3 length: 12 amino acids. In the source study's methods: The assay estimated nucleated cells by amplifying reference gene primers. Measured with immunoSEQ multiplex PCR; TCRdb has only the in-frame clones, and not every one. That table supplies the V and J calls and clone size; D and trimming were determined from the DNA. This table holds around 89,000 clones, roughly nine tenths found once. The chain carries TRBV5-1 and TRBJ2-5; a weak D match, TRBD2 (6 bases). Source material: peripheral blood. The source of this sequence is a man aged 50-60 years with acute or convalescent COVID-19. In nucleotides, the CDR3 is TGCGCCAGCAGCTTGGCGGGGCGGGGCCAGTACTTC. It yields the protein CASSLAGRGQYF.